The 28 T cell receptor beta chains below all came from one sample that was sequenced in a study of T cells in women clearing cervical HPV infection. Sequenced by immunoSEQ multiplex PCR; TCRdb stores in-frame clones only, minus some. Its table records about 35,000 clones. Sample: blood buffy coat. Receptors originate from a woman between 18 and 70 years old with a cervical HPV16 infection that either progressed to CIN3+ or cleared (not recorded which).

For this clone: With the read ending 3 residues before the CDR3 end, the germline J gene is used to fill in that end. This chain uses TRBV5-1 with TRBJ2-2, with 10 bases aligning to TRBD1. The CDR3 is 16 residues long. CDR1 is SGHRS, CDR2 YFSETQ, per germline. J gave up 1 base and V 4 bases, and 4 bases lay outside the gene matches. Partial CDR3 DNA: TGCGCCAGCAGCCCTTGGGACAGGGGGAACACCGGGGAG. Amino acids: CASSPWDRGNTGE. The CDR3 as a whole reads CASSPWDRGNTGELFF.

Comment on this clone: With the read ending 3 residues before the CDR3 end, the germline J gene is used to fill in that end. The rearrangement links TRBV11-1 to TRBJ2-3; 11 nucleotides agree with TRBD2. V lost 2 bases to trimming and J lost 3 bases; unmatched junction nucleotides: 1. The CDR3 has 15 amino acids. Germline V CDR1 and CDR2: SGHAT, FQDESV (reference sequence). Partial CDR3 DNA: TGTGCCAGCAGCTTACTAGCGGGAGGTACAGATACG. It is translated as CASSLLAGGTDT. The CDR3 reads in full as CASSLLAGGTDTQYF.

For this clone: Coverage ceases 3 residues before the CDR3 finishes, and the germline J gene fills in the end. The chain employs TRBV7-8 and TRBJ1-4; no clear D gene. The CDR3 contains 15 residues. Per the germline V gene, CDR1 is SGHVS and CDR2 is FQNEAQ. CDR3 DNA (partial): TGTGCCAGCAGCTTAGCGCTAAGTGCGGGGTCACCA. As protein: CASSLALSAGSP. The entire CDR3 protein reads CASSLALSAGSPLFF.

In the case of this clone: The CDR3 goes on 3 residues after the read ends, and that part is filled in from the germline J gene. The rearrangement uses TRBV2 and TRBJ2-5, with 8 bases identical to TRBD2. The CDR3 covers 17 residues. Germline lookup yields CDR1 SNHLY and CDR2 FYNNEI. CDR3: CASSTGTGGPSTDTQYF. CDR3 DNA (partial): TGTGCCAGCAGTACCGGGACGGGGGGGCCTAGCACAGATACC.

A word on this clone: The read terminates 3 residues before the CDR3 end, so the remaining end is supplied by the germline J gene. The chain joins TRBV20-1 to TRBJ2-7; 7 bases match TRBD2. The germline V gene has CDR1 DFQATT and CDR2 SNEGSKA (reference sequence). There are 13 residues in the CDR3. With 5 bases clipped from V and 3 bases from J, the junction kept 7 bases outside the gene matches. CDR3 sequence: CSAGGRDGYEQYF. The DNA read from the CDR3 is TGCAGTGCTGGGGGGAGGGACGGCTACGAG.

The part of the CDR3 DNA that was read is TGCGCCAGCAGCTCCGGGGCTAGCGGGAGGTCCTACAATGAG. Translating it yields CASSSGASGRSYNE. The whole CDR3 protein reads CASSSGASGRSYNEQFF. V gene TRBV5-1 combines with J gene TRBJ2-1; 11 bases agree with TRBD2. Coverage ceases 3 residues before the CDR3 finishes, and the germline J gene fills in the end. J lost 1 base, V lost 3 bases, and 6 bases had no gene match. This CDR3 is built from 17 residues. Germline CDR1 and CDR2: SGHRS and YFSETQ.

This clone is labeled medium-sized based on frequency. The read halts 3 residues ahead of the CDR3 end, with the missing end drawn from the germline J gene. The V call is TRBV19, the J call TRBJ2-2; 8 positions match TRBD1. The CDR3 runs to 16 residues. CDR1 LNHDA and CDR2 SQIVND come from the germline V gene (reference sequence). V lost 5 bases and J lost 2; bases outside the gene matches: 7. The CDR3 loop is CASSATGGSNTGELFF. The sequenced part of the CDR3 DNA is TGTGCCAGTAGTGCCACAGGGGGGTCTAACACCGGGGAG.

CDR3 region: CASSRLAGYQETQYF. The CDR3 DNA, read in part, is TGCGCCAGCAGTCGACTAGCGGGGTACCAAGAGACG. The rearrangement links TRBV10-2 to TRBJ2-3; 11 bases match TRBD2. Sequencing ends 3 residues short of the CDR3 end; the germline J gene provides the rest. The CDR3 has 15 amino acids. Germline values: CDR1 WSHSY, CDR2 SAAADI.

In the case of this clone: Read sequence stops 3 residues before the CDR3 end, and the germline J gene provides the missing end. The genes are TRBV7-9 and TRBJ2-1; 10 nucleotides match TRBD2. Germline V lookup: CDR1 SEHNR, CDR2 FQNEAQ (reference sequence). The CDR3 has 15 residues. The V gene end was trimmed by 1 base and the J gene end by 5 bases; junction bases not matched to a gene: 2. The CDR3 DNA, read in part, is TGTGCCAGCAGCTTAGAACTAGCGGGAAACAATGAG. Its protein is CASSLELAGNNE. The full CDR3 reads CASSLELAGNNEQFF.

In the case of this clone: The CDR3 end is not reached by the read, which stops 3 residues before it; the germline J gene fills it in. This chain links TRBV5-4 with TRBJ1-1, with a tentative D call TRBD1 (6 bases). Deletions cut 3 bases from V and 2 bases from J, with 14 bases between. The CDR3 length is 15 residues. From germline, CDR1 is SGHNT and CDR2 YYREEE (reference sequence). The CDR3 loop is CASSWEQTGNTEAFF. The covered CDR3 bases are TGTGCCAGCAGCTGGGAACAGACAGGAAACACTGAA.

About this clone: The CDR3 end lies 3 residues beyond the end of the read and is filled in from the germline J gene. The rearrangement uses TRBV20-1 and TRBJ2-1; 8 bases agree with TRBD1. In germline, CDR1 is DFQATT, CDR2 SNEGSKA (reference sequence). V dropped 3 bases and J dropped 1; count of bases not matched to a gene: 2. The CDR3 runs 14 residues. This CDR3 reads CSARDRVSYNEQFF. The covered CDR3 bases are TGCAGTGCTAGGGACAGGGTATCCTACAATGAG.

Worth noting for this clone: The read falls 3 residues short of the CDR3 end, and the missing part is taken from the germline J gene. The gene calls are TRBV18 and TRBJ1-1; no definite D call. The length of the CDR3 is 14 residues. Germline CDR1 KGHSH, CDR2 LQKENI. V lost 6 bases to trimming and J lost 1 base, with 12 bases between them. CDR3 protein: CASSRGGKNTEAFF. The CDR3 DNA, read in part, is TGTGCCAGCTCGCGAGGCGGGAAGAACACTGAA. Drawing the rest from reference TRBV18 and TRBJ1-1, the complete variable domain is NAGVMQNPRHLVRRRGQEARLRCSPMKGHSHVYWYRQLPEEGLKFMVYLQKENIIDESGMPKERFSAEFPKEGPSILRIQQVVRGDSAAYFCASSRGGKNTEAFFGQGTRLTVV.

Comment on this clone: Read coverage stops 3 residues before the CDR3 terminus; the germline J gene supplies the remainder. The V and J genes are TRBV11-2 and TRBJ2-3; D is possibly TRBD2 (6 bases). The CDR3 is made up of 15 amino acids. The germline V gene has CDR1 SGHAT and CDR2 FQNNGV. V lost 4 bases and J lost 2, with 13 bases in between. CDR3 bases read: TGTGCCAGCAGCTATTTAGCGGCGAACACAGATACG. It encodes CASSYLAANTDT. The whole CDR3 region reads CASSYLAANTDTQYF. The entire variable domain, with the rest obtained from reference TRBV11-2 and TRBJ2-3, is as follows: EAGVAQSPRYKIIEKRQSVAFWCNPISGHATLYWYQQILGQGPKLLIQFQNNGVVDDSQLPKDRFSAERLKGVDSTLKIQPAKLEDSAVYLCASSYLAANTDTQYFGPGTRLTVL.

Regarding this clone: Read sequence stops 3 residues before the CDR3 end, and the germline J gene provides the missing end. The chain combines TRBV2 with TRBJ1-5, with D maybe TRBD1 (5 bases). Germline values: CDR1 SNHLY, CDR2 FYNNEI. The CDR3 is 16 amino acids. Trimming stripped 3 bases from V and 0 bases from J, with 12 bases between. The CDR3 bases that were read are TGTGCCAGCAGTGAGTCCCCAGGGTATAGCAATCAGCCC. Protein product: CASSESPGYSNQP. The entire CDR3 protein reads CASSESPGYSNQPQHF.

CDR3 DNA (partial): TGCAGCGTTGGTCGCGGGGGGGCCGGTGAG. Translated, it gives CSVGRGGAGE. The entire CDR3 is CSVGRGGAGEQFF. The chain links TRBV29-1 to TRBJ2-1; TRBD2 matches 9 bases. Sequencing ends 3 residues short of the CDR3 end; the germline J gene provides the rest. Germline CDR1 reads SQVTM; CDR2 reads ANQGSEA. This CDR3 comprises 13 residues. J lost 9 bases, V lost 4 bases, and 7 bases had no gene match.

As concerns this clone: The CDR3 end is not reached by the read, which stops 3 residues before it; the germline J gene fills it in. This chain connects TRBV2 to TRBJ2-2; the match to TRBD2 covers 7 bases. Per the germline V gene, CDR1 is SNHLY and CDR2 is FYNNEI. This CDR3 has 15 residues. The CDR3 here is CASSVRPGTNEKLFF. Incomplete CDR3 DNA: TGTGCCAGCAGTGTTCGACCGGGGACTAATGAAAAG.

In regard to this clone: The sequenced fragment ends 3 residues before the CDR3 boundary, so the rest is inferred from the germline J gene. The J gene is TRBJ2-5, the V gene TRBV5-1, with 9 bases lining up with TRBD1. The V and J ends lost 2 bases and 4 bases, in that order; junction bases with no gene match: 9. The CDR3 consists of 16 residues. Germline-derived CDR1 and CDR2 are SGHRS and YFSETQ. The chain's CDR3 is CASSFGQGPLGETQYF. CDR3 DNA, as far as it was read: TGCGCCAGCAGCTTTGGACAGGGGCCATTGGGAGAGACC. Full variable domain (remainder filled in from reference TRBV5-1 and TRBJ2-5): KAGVTQTPRYLIKTRGQQVTLSCSPISGHRSVSWYQQTPGQGLQFLFEYFSETQRNKGNFPGRFSGRQFSNSRSEMNVSTLELGDSALYLCASSFGQGPLGETQYFGPGTRLLVL.

A remark on this clone: Read sequence stops 3 residues before the CDR3 end, and the germline J gene provides the missing end. The chain joins TRBV30 to TRBJ2-1; TRBD2 is a possible D gene (6 bases). CDR1 is GTSNPN, CDR2 SVGIG, per germline (reference sequence). The CDR3 totals 14 residues. Trimming took 4 bases from V and 0 from J, leaving 10 bases between them. The CDR3 reads CAWNRGISYNEQFF. The part of the CDR3 DNA that was read is TGTGCCTGGAACCGGGGGATCTCCTACAATGAG.

This clone registers medium-sized by frequency. Sequencing ends 3 residues short of the CDR3 end; the germline J gene provides the rest. Other DNA sequences of this sample code for an identical CDR3. The chain joins TRBV18 to TRBJ2-7; 12 nucleotides align to TRBD1. CDR3 length equals 15 residues. After removal of 2 bases from V and 4 bases from J, the junction contained 3 bases not matched to a gene. Germline V gene lookup returns CDR1 KGHSH and CDR2 LQKENI. CDR3 residues: CASSPGTGGGYEQYF. The sequenced CDR3 bases are TGTGCCAGCTCACCAGGGACAGGGGGCGGATACGAG. The whole variable domain, remainder taken from reference TRBV18 and TRBJ2-7, is NAGVMQNPRHLVRRRGQEARLRCSPMKGHSHVYWYRQLPEEGLKFMVYLQKENIIDESGMPKERFSAEFPKEGPSILRIQQVVRGDSAAYFCASSPGTGGGYEQYFGPGTRLTVT.

This clone is deemed medium-sized by its frequency. The CDR3 end lies 3 residues beyond the end of the read and is filled in from the germline J gene. V is TRBV2 and J is TRBJ1-2; D is unresolved. This CDR3 is built from 13 residues. Trimming pared 6 bases from V and 4 bases from J, leaving 12 bases between. Looked up from germline, CDR1 is SNHLY and CDR2 is FYNNEI. The CDR3 region is CASRSTSLYGYTF. The CDR3 bases that were read are TGTGCCAGCAGATCGACAAGCCTCTATGGC.

In the case of this clone: The read comes to an end 3 residues before the CDR3 does, leaving the germline J gene to fill in the end. This chain joins TRBV7-3 and TRBJ2-3; D gene ambiguous. The CDR3 spans 12 residues. The germline V gene encodes CDR1 SGHTA and CDR2 FQGTGA. Deletions cut 5 bases from V and 5 bases from J, with 8 bases between. The CDR3 bases that were read are TGTGCCAGCAGCCCAAATAGAGATACG. It encodes CASSPNRDT. The whole CDR3 reads CASSPNRDTQYF.

With regard to this clone: Read data end 3 residues before the CDR3 end; the end is taken from the germline J gene. At the DNA level, this CDR3 is encoded by other sequences in the same sample as well. This chain links TRBV5-1 with TRBJ1-2; D is possibly TRBD1 (6 bases). The CDR3 covers 13 residues. CDR1 is SGHRS, CDR2 YFSETQ, per germline. Here the CDR3 reads CASSLWGQSGYTF. The covered CDR3 bases are TGCGCCAGCAGCTTGTGGGGGCAAAGCGGT.

On this clone itself: The CDR3 extends 3 residues past the end of the read, so its final part is completed from the germline J gene. This chain connects TRBV28 to TRBJ2-5; D perhaps matches TRBD1 (5 bases). The CDR3 runs to 15 residues. CDR1 and CDR2 from the germline V gene are MDHEN and SYDVKM. The ends were cut back, 2 bases at V and 2 bases at J, with 12 bases in the middle. The part of the CDR3 DNA that was read is TGTGCCAGCAGTTTAGGATCGACAGTACAAGAGACC. It specifies CASSLGSTVQET. In full, the CDR3 is CASSLGSTVQETQYF.

As regards this clone: The CDR3 is cut off 3 residues early in the read; its end comes from the germline J gene. This chain uses TRBV19 with TRBJ1-1; 7 nucleotides agree with TRBD1. J lost 6 bases, V lost 5 bases, and 9 bases had no gene match. The CDR3 runs to 14 residues. Germline-derived CDR1 and CDR2 are LNHDA and SQIVND (reference sequence). The CDR3 sequence: CASSADRVRSEAFF. The part of the CDR3 DNA that was read is TGTGCCAGTAGTGCTGACAGGGTTCGGTCTGAA.

A note on this clone: The read halts 3 residues ahead of the CDR3 end, with the missing end drawn from the germline J gene. The J gene is TRBJ2-3, the V gene TRBV20-1; the match to TRBD1 covers 7 bases. The germline V gene has CDR1 DFQATT and CDR2 SNEGSKA (reference sequence). The V and J ends lost 6 bases and 4 bases, in that order; junction bases with no gene match: 10. The CDR3 has 14 amino acids. CDR3 DNA (partial): TGCAGTGCCATAAGACAGGGTGCGGCAGATACG. Residues: CSAIRQGAADT. Given in full, the CDR3 is CSAIRQGAADTQYF.

Worth noting for this clone: The observed sequence ends 3 residues before the CDR3 terminus, with the missing tail filled in from the germline J gene. The rearrangement uses TRBV24-1 and TRBJ2-5; D is perhaps TRBD2 (5 bases). This CDR3 has 17 amino acids. V dropped 3 bases and J dropped 4 bases, with 20 bases sitting between them. Germline values: CDR1 KGHDR, CDR2 SFDVKD. The CDR3 bases that were read are TGTGCCACCAGTGATGGCCGCACCGTGGACTCGGGAGAGACC. As protein: CATSDGRTVDSGET. The whole CDR3 sequence is CATSDGRTVDSGETQYF.

Points on this clone: The CDR3 is cut off 3 residues early in the read; its end comes from the germline J gene. The chain couples TRBV5-1 to TRBJ2-1; TRBD2 agrees at 14 bases. CDR3 length: 17 residues. The germline V gene encodes CDR1 SGHRS and CDR2 YFSETQ. Unmatched junction bases numbered 4, after V lost 4 bases and J lost 1 base. The part of the CDR3 DNA that was read is TGCGCCAGCAGCCCGGGACTAGCGGGAGTATCCTACAATGAG. Protein product: CASSPGLAGVSYNE. The whole CDR3 sequence is CASSPGLAGVSYNEQFF.

About this clone: The read gets to within 3 residues of the CDR3 end, and the germline J gene fills in the rest. J is TRBJ2-5 and V is TRBV7-3, with D perhaps matching TRBD2 (6 bases). Germline V CDR1 and CDR2: SGHTA, FQGTGA. Trimming stripped 5 bases from V and 1 base from J, with 11 bases between. This CDR3 region has 14 residues. The CDR3 sequence: CASSRSGSQETQYF. CDR3 bases read: TGTGCCAGCAGCCGTAGCGGAAGCCAAGAGACC.